Each of the 21 T cell receptor beta chains below was sequenced from the same sample in a study of blood T cell repertoires in COVID-19. The assay was immunoSEQ multiplex PCR, and TCRdb's table has in-frame clones only and misses some. This sample has 250,000 or so clones, with 83% found just once. The specimen was peripheral blood. All receptors come from a human donor in a cohort sampled during active COVID-19.

V usage is TRBV19 and J usage is TRBJ2-3, with 8 positions matching TRBD2. Looked up from germline, CDR1 is LNHDA and CDR2 is SQIVND (reference sequence). The ends lost 9 bases at V and 0 bases at J; junction bases unmatched: 2. CDR3 length equals 13 residues. The CDR3 region has the DNA TGTGCCAGCGGGGGGGCGAGCACAGATACGCAGTATTTT. Translation gives CASGGASTDTQYF.

The rearrangement joins TRBV19 to TRBJ2-7, with a possible D match to TRBD1 (5 bases). CDR3 length: 14 amino acids. Trimming cost V 5 bases and J 0 bases, with 11 bases left between them. CDR1 and CDR2 from the germline V gene are LNHDA and SQIVND (reference sequence). CDR3 loop: CASSRQSSSYEQYF. As DNA, the CDR3 is TGTGCCAGTAGTCGACAGTCTAGCTCCTACGAGCAGTACTTC.

The chain employs TRBV3-1 (or the pseudogene TRBV3-2) and TRBJ1-6; the match to TRBD1 covers 9 bases. V gave up 1 base and J gave up 9 bases; unmatched junction bases: 4. Per the germline V gene, CDR1 is LGHDT and CDR2 is YNNKEL (reference sequence). This CDR3 has 15 residues. CDR3 sequence: CASSQVPDRGSPLHF. The CDR3 DNA is TGTGCCAGCAGCCAAGTACCGGACAGGGGTTCACCCCTCCACTTT.

The V gene is TRBV28, the J gene TRBJ2-3; TRBD2 agrees at 10 bases. V was clipped by 6 bases and J by 5 bases; unmatched bases: 14. The germline V gene encodes CDR1 MDHEN and CDR2 SYDVKM. This CDR3 comprises 17 residues. The CDR3 coding sequence is TGTGCCAGCAGACCTTTCGGGCTAGCGGGAGCAAGAGATACGCAGTATTTT. This sequence encodes CASRPFGLAGARDTQYF.

The chain is built from TRBV19 and TRBJ2-7; D possibly corresponds to TRBD1 (5 bases). This CDR3 comprises 13 residues. Germline V CDR1 and CDR2: LNHDA, SQIVND (reference sequence). V was shortened by 5 bases and J by 2 bases, with 10 bases between the two germline ends. The CDR3 sequence is CASSPLGAYEQYF. The CDR3 bases are TGTGCCAGTAGTCCCCTAGGGGCCTACGAGCAGTACTTC.

In this sample, this clone turned up once. The chain joins TRBV6-5 to TRBJ2-3, with TRBD1 matching 9 bases. The length of the CDR3 is 15 residues. Germline loops: CDR1 MNHEY, CDR2 SVGAGI. Germline trimming cut 5 bases from V and 4 bases from J; bases unmatched to any gene: 7. As DNA, the CDR3 is TGTGCCAGCAGTCGACAGGGGGGGCGGGCAGATACGCAGTATTTT. It is translated as CASSRQGGRADTQYF.

This clone was recorded a few times. The chain has TRBV6-1 and TRBJ1-2; 7 nucleotides align to TRBD1. The CDR3 length is 15 residues. The junction had 4 bases not matched to a gene; V was cut back by 1 base and J by 2 bases. CDR1 is MNHNS, CDR2 SASEGT, per germline. The CDR3 DNA reads as TGTGCCAGCAGTGAAGGAGGGACAGCCAACTATGGCTACACCTTC. This codes for CASSEGGTANYGYTF.

The V call is TRBV12-3 or TRBV12-4, the J call TRBJ2-7, with 7 bases aligning to TRBD1. The CDR3 extends over 12 amino acids. J lost 4 bases, V lost 6 bases, and 3 bases had no gene match. CDR3 loop: CASREQGYEQYF. CDR3 DNA sequence: TGTGCCAGCAGAGAACAGGGGTACGAGCAGTACTTC.

V and J are TRBV7-2 and TRBJ2-3; TRBD1 matches 11 bases. The germline gives CDR1 SGHTA, CDR2 FQGNSA. Trimming cost V 2 bases and J 4 bases; bases outside gene matches: 5. There are 16 residues in the CDR3. In nucleotides, the CDR3 is TGTGCCAGCAGCTTAAATTGGGGACAGGGGGCAGATACGCAGTATTTT. Encoded protein: CASSLNWGQGADTQYF.

This chain uses TRBV27 with TRBJ2-7; no reliable D call. Trimming left V 4 bases short and J 0 bases short, with 13 bases between. The CDR3 totals 15 residues. The germline CDR1 and CDR2 sequences are MNHEY and SMNVEV (reference sequence). This chain's CDR3 is CASSSPAASSYEQYF. The DNA of the CDR3 is TGTGCCAGCAGTTCACCCGCCGCGAGCTCCTACGAGCAGTACTTC.

This chain joins TRBV28 and TRBJ1-1, with TRBD1 as a possible D gene (5 bases). Deletions cut 3 bases from V and 11 bases from J, with 16 bases between. CDR3 length equals 13 residues. Per the germline V gene, CDR1 is MDHEN and CDR2 is SYDVKM. CDR3 nucleotide sequence: TGTGCCAGCAGTTTTTCTTCGGACATTAAGGCTTTCTTT. Amino acid sequence: CASSFSSDIKAFF.

This rearrangement joins TRBV27 to TRBJ2-1; 12 bases are shared with TRBD1. CDR1 and CDR2 from the germline V gene are MNHEY and SMNVEV (reference sequence). This CDR3 region has 18 residues. Losses at the gene ends were 8 bases for V and 4 bases for J; bases not matched to a gene: 15. The CDR3 region has the DNA TGTGCCAGCTACCGCTCCCGGGACAGGGGGCAGGGTTACAATGAGCAGTTCTTC. Amino acids: CASYRSRDRGQGYNEQFF.

V usage is TRBV7-9 and J usage is TRBJ2-2; 7 bases align to TRBD1. With 6 bases clipped from V and 2 bases from J, the junction kept 3 bases outside the gene matches. The CDR3 runs 14 residues. CDR1 is SEHNR and CDR2 is FQNEAQ in the germline V gene (reference sequence). The CDR3 spells CASSRQGNTGELFF. The CDR3 region has the DNA TGTGCCAGCAGTCGACAGGGTAACACCGGGGAGCTGTTTTTT.

The chain has TRBV28 and TRBJ1-1; D is unresolved. CDR3 length: 10 amino acids. CDR1 and CDR2 from the germline V gene are MDHEN and SYDVKM. V gave up 10 bases and J gave up 2 bases, with 5 bases separating them. DNA for the CDR3: TGTGCCACAGATAACACTGAAGCTTTCTTT. Amino acids: CATDNTEAFF.

The chain recombines TRBV18 with TRBJ2-3; D gene unclear. The V gene lost 0 bases and the J gene lost 0 bases, with 10 bases spanning the gap. The CDR3 totals 16 residues. Per the germline V gene, CDR1 is KGHSH and CDR2 is LQKENI. The CDR3: CASSPPSVPSTDTQYF. CDR3 nucleotide sequence: TGTGCCAGCTCACCACCGTCGGTGCCTAGCACAGATACGCAGTATTTT. The full variable domain, with the rest looked up from reference TRBV18 and TRBJ2-3, is NAGVMQNPRHLVRRRGQEARLRCSPMKGHSHVYWYRQLPEEGLKFMVYLQKENIIDESGMPKERFSAEFPKEGPSILRIQQVVRGDSAAYFCASSPPSVPSTDTQYFGPGTRLTVL.

CDR3 in DNA: TGCGCCAGCAGCCTCCCGGGGGGGGCAGATACGCAGTATTTT. Protein sequence: CASSLPGGADTQYF. This chain links TRBV5-1 with TRBJ2-3; 8 nucleotides line up with TRBD2. Trimming removed 4 bases from V and 4 bases from J; junction bases left unmatched: 5. This CDR3 region has 14 residues. Germline CDR1 reads SGHRS; CDR2 reads YFSETQ. Combining the CDR3 with reference TRBV5-1 and TRBJ2-3 gives the whole variable domain KAGVTQTPRYLIKTRGQQVTLSCSPISGHRSVSWYQQTPGQGLQFLFEYFSETQRNKGNFPGRFSGRQFSNSRSEMNVSTLELGDSALYLCASSLPGGADTQYFGPGTRLTVL.

The V gene is TRBV7-9, the J gene TRBJ1-3, with 10 bases fitting TRBD1. The CDR3 consists of 16 residues. V shed 2 bases and J 4 bases; nucleotides not matched to a gene: 5. Germline CDR1 reads SEHNR; CDR2 reads FQNEAQ (reference sequence). DNA of the CDR3: TGTGCCAGCAGCTTATCAGGACAGGGGGACGGAAACACCATATATTTT. Encoded protein: CASSLSGQGDGNTIYF.

CDR3 bases: TGTGCCAGCAGCTTCGGGGAACAAGAGACCCAGTACTTC. It is translated as CASSFGEQETQYF. The chain employs TRBV7-9 and TRBJ2-5, with D possibly matching TRBD2 (5 bases). Germline assignment: CDR1 SEHNR and CDR2 FQNEAQ (reference sequence). V lost 3 bases to trimming and J lost 2 bases, with 7 bases between them. The CDR3 is 13 residues long.

The rearrangement uses TRBV7-9 and TRBJ1-5; TRBD1 is a possible D gene (6 bases). The CDR3 consists of 14 residues. The V end lost 5 bases, the J end lost 7 bases, and 15 bases lay between the germline ends. CDR1 is SEHNR and CDR2 is FQNEAQ in the germline V gene (reference sequence). Here the CDR3 DNA reads TGTGCCAGCAGCCCGTCGCAGGGGAACCAGCCCCAGCATTTT. This translates into CASSPSQGNQPQHF. The variable domain in full, completed from reference TRBV7-9 and TRBJ1-5, reads DTGVSQNPRHKITKRGQNVTFRCDPISEHNRLYWYRQTLGQGPEFLTYFQNEAQLEKSRLLSDRFSAERPKGSFSTLEIQRTEQGDSAMYLCASSPSQGNQPQHFGDGTRLSIL.

This clone was seen just once. This chain links TRBV2 with TRBJ2-6; D is perhaps TRBD1 (6 bases). The length of the CDR3 is 13 residues. Trimming took 7 bases from V and 8 from J, leaving 12 bases between them. The germline V gene has CDR1 SNHLY and CDR2 FYNNEI. The CDR3 spells CASIQGVTNVLTF. CDR3 nucleotides: TGTGCCAGCATACAGGGTGTGACCAACGTCCTGACTTTC.

The rearrangement uses TRBV2 and TRBJ1-1; no firm D call. The length of the CDR3 is 13 residues. Germline V lookup: CDR1 SNHLY, CDR2 FYNNEI. Deletions cut 6 bases from V and 8 bases from J, with 16 bases between. In DNA form, the CDR3 reads TGTGCCAGCAGCAGGTTACGAGAACGCGAAGCTTTCTTT. Protein: CASSRLREREAFF.